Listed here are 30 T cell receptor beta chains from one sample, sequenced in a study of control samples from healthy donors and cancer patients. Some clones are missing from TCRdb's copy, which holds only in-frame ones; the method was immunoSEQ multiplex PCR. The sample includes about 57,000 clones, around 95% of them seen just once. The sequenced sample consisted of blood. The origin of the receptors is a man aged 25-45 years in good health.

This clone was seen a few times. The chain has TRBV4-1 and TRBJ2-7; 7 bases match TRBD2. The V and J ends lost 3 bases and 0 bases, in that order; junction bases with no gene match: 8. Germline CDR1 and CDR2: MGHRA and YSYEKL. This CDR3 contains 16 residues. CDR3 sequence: CASSQLTSASSYEQYF. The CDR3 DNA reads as TGCGCCAGCAGCCAGCTTACTAGCGCGAGCTCCTACGAGCAGTACTTC.

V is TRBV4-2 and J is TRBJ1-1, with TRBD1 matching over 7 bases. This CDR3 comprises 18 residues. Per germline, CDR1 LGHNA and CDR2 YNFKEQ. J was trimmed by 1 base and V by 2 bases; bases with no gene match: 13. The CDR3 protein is CASSQRSAQGGENTEAFF. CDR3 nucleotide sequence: TGTGCCAGCAGCCAACGCTCTGCTCAGGGGGGGGAGAACACTGAAGCTTTCTTT.

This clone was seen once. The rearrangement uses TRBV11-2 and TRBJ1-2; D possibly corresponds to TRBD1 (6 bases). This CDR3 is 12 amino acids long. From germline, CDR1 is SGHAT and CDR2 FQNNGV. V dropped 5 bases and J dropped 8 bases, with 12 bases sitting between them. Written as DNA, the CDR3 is TGTGCCAGCAGCGAAACAGGGTTCGGCTACACCTTC. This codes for CASSETGFGYTF.

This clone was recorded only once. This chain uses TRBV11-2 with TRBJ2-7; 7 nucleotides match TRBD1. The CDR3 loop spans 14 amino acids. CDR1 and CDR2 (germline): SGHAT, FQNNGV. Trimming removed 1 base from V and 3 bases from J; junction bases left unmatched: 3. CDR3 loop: CASSLGPGGYEQYF. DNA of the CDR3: TGTGCCAGCAGCTTAGGCCCAGGGGGCTACGAGCAGTACTTC.

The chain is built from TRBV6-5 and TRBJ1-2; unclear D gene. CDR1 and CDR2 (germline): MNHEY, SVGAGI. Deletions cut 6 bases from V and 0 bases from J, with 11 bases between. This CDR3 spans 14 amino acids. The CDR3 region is CASRGEYPNYGYTF. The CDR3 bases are TGTGCCAGCAGGGGAGAGTACCCTAACTATGGCTACACCTTC.

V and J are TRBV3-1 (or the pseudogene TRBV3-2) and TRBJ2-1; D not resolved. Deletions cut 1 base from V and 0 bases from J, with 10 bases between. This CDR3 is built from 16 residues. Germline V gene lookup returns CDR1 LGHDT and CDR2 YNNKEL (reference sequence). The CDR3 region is CASSQASQSSYNEQFF. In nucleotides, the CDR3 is TGTGCCAGCAGCCAAGCCTCTCAGAGCTCCTACAATGAGCAGTTCTTC.

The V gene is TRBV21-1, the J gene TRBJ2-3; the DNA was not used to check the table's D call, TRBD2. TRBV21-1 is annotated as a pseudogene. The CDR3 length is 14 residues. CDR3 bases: TGTGCCAGCAGCATGGCAGCGGGATCAGATACGCAGTATTTT. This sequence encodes CASSMAAGSDTQYF.

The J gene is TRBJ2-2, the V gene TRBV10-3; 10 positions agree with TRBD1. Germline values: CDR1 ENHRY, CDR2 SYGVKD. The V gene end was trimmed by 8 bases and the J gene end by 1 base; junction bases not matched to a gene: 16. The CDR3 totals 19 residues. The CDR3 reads CAILRTGTGDPKNTGELFF. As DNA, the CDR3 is TGTGCCATCCTAAGAACAGGGACAGGGGATCCCAAGAACACCGGGGAGCTGTTTTTT.

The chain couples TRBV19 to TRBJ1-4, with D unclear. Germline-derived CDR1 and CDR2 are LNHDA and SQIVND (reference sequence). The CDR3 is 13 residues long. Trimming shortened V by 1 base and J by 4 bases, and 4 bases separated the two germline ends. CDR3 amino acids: CASSIVINEKLFF. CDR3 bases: TGTGCCAGTAGTATAGTGATTAATGAAAAACTGTTTTTT.

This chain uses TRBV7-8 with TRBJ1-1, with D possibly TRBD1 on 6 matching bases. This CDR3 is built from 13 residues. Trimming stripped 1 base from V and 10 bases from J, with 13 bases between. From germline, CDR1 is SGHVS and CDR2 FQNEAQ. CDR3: CASSLETTRGAFF. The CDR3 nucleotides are TGTGCCAGCAGCTTAGAGACGACCAGGGGAGCTTTCTTT. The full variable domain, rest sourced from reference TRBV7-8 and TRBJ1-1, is GAGVSQSPRYKVAKRGQDVALRCDPISGHVSLFWYQQALGQGPEFLTYFQNEAQLDKSGLPSDRFFAERPEGSVSTLKIQRTQQEDSAVYLCASSLETTRGAFFGQGTRLTVV.

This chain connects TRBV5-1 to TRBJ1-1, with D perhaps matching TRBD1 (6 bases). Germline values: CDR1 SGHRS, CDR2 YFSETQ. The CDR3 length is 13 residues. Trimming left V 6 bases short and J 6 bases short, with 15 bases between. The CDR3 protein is CASTVGGRAEAFF. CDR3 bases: TGCGCCAGCACTGTTGGGGGGCGTGCTGAAGCTTTCTTT.

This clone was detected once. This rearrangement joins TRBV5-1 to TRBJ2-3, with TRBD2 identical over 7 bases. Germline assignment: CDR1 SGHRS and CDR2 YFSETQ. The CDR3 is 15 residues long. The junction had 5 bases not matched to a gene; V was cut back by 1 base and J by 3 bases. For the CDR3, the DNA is TGCGCCAGCAGCTTGAGCGGGGTATGGACAGATACGCAGTATTTT. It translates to CASSLSGVWTDTQYF.

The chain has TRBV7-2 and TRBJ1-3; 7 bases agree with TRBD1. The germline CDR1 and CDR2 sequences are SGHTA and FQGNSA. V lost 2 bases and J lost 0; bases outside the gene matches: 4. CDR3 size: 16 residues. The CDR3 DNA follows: TGTGCCAGCAGCTTACAGGGGGTAGTCTCTGGAAACACCATATATTTT. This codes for CASSLQGVVSGNTIYF.

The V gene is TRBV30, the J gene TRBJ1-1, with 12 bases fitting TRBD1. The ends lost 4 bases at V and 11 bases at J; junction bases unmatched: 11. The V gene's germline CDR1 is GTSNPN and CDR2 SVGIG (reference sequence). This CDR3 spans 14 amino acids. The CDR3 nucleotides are TGTGCCTGGACCAGGGACAGGGGGCTTCGTATGGCTTTCTTT. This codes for CAWTRDRGLRMAFF.

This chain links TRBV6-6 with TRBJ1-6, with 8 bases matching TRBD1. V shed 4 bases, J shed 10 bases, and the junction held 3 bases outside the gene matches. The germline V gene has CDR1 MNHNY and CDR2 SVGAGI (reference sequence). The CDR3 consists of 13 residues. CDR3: CASSWGTGSPLHF. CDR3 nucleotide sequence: TGTGCCAGCAGTTGGGGGACAGGCTCACCCCTCCACTTT.

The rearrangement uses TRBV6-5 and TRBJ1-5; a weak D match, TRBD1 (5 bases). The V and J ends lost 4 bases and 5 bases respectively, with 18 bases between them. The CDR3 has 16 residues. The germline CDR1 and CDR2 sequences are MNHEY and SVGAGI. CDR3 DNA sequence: TGTGCCAGCAGTTTATTCCCCCGGGACCCATATCAGCCCCAGCATTTT. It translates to CASSLFPRDPYQPQHF.

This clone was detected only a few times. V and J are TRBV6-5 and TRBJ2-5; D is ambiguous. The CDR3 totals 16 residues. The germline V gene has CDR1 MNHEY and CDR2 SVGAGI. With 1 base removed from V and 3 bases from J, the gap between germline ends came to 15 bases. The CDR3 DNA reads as TGTGCCAGCAGTTACTTTGGCAAGCAGAGAGAAGAGACCCAGTACTTC. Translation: CASSYFGKQREETQYF.

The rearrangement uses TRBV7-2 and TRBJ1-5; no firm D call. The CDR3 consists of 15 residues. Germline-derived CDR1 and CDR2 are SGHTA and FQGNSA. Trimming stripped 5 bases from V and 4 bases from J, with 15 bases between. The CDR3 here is CASSPGVDPNQPQHF. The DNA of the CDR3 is TGTGCCAGCAGCCCAGGTGTTGACCCGAATCAGCCCCAGCATTTT.

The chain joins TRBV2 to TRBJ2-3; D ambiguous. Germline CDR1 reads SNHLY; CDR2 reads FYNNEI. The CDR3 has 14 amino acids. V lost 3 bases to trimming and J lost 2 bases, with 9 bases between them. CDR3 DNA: TGTGCCAGCAGTGACAGGCGGCCCACAGATACGCAGTATTTT. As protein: CASSDRRPTDTQYF. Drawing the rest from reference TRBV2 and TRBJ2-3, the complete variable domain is EPEVTQTPSHQVTQMGQEVILRCVPISNHLYFYWYRQILGQKVEFLVSFYNNEISEKSEIFDDQFSVERPDGSNFTLKIRSTKLEDSAMYFCASSDRRPTDTQYFGPGTRLTVL.

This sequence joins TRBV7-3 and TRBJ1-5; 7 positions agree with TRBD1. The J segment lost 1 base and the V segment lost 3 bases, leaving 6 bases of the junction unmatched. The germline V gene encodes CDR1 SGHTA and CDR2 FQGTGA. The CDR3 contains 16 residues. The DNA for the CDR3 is TGTGCCAGCAGCTTCGCCGGGACAGTGAGCAATCAGCCCCAGCATTTT. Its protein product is CASSFAGTVSNQPQHF.

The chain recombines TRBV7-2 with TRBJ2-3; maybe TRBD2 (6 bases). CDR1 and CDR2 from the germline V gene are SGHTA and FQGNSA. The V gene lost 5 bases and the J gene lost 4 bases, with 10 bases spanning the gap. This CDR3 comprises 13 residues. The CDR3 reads CASSTSGADTQYF. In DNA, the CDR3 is TGTGCCAGCAGCACCTCGGGAGCAGATACGCAGTATTTT.

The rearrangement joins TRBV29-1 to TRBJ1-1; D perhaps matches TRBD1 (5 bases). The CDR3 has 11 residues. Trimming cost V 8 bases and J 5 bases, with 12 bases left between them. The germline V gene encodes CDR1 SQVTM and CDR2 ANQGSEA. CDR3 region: CSIRVMTEAFF. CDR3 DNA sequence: TGCAGCATCAGGGTAATGACTGAAGCTTTCTTT.

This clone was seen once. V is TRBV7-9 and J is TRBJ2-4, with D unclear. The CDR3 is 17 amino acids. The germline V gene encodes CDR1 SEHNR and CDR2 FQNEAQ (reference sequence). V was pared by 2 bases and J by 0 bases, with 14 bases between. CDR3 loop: CASSLLRATLAKNIQYF. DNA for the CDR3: TGTGCCAGCAGCTTACTTCGGGCTACCCTAGCCAAAAACATTCAGTACTTC.

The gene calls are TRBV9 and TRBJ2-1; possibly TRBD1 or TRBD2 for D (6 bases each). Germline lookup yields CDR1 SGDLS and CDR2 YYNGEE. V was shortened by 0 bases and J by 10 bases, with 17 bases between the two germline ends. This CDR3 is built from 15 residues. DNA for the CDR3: TGTGCCAGCAGCGTAGACGGGACTGTAAGGGGGGAGCAGTTCTTC. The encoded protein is CASSVDGTVRGEQFF.

CDR3 residues: CASSEARASGIQKEQFF. In DNA, the CDR3 is TGTGCCAGCAGTGAAGCGAGGGCTAGCGGGATCCAGAAGGAGCAGTTCTTC. This chain joins TRBV6-1 and TRBJ2-1; 9 bases agree with TRBD2. The CDR3 contains 17 residues. The V gene end was trimmed by 0 bases and the J gene end by 10 bases; junction bases not matched to a gene: 13. Germline CDR1 and CDR2: MNHNS and SASEGT.

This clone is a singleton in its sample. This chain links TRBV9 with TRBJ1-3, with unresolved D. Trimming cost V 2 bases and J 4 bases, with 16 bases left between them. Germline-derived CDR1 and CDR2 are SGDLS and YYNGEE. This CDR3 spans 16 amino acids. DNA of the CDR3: TGTGCCAGCAGCGTTGGCAGCCCAGCCAAGGGAAACACCATATATTTT. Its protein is CASSVGSPAKGNTIYF.

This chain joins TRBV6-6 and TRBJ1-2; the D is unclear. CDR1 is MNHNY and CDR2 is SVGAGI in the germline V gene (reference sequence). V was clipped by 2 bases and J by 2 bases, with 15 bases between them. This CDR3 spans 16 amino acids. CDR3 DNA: TGTGCCAGCAGTTACCCCCCCGGACTGACGAACTATGGCTACACCTTC. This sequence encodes CASSYPPGLTNYGYTF.

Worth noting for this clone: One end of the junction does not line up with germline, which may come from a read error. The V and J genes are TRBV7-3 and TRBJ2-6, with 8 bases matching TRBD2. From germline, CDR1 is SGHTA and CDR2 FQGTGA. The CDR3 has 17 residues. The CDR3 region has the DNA TGCGCCAGCACCAACCGCGGGGGGAGCTCTGGGGCCAACGTCCTGACTTTC. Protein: CASTNRGGSSGANVLTF. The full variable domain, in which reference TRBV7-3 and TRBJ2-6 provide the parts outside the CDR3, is GAGVSQTPSNKVTEKGKYVELRCDPISGHTALYWYRQSLGQGPEFLIYFQGTGAADDSGLPNDRFFAVRPEGSVSTLKIQRTERGDSAVYLCASTNRGGSSGANVLTFGAGSRLTVL.

The CDR3 DNA follows: TGTGCCAGCAGCTTAGACGGGGCCGGGGAGCTGTTTTTT. This gives the protein CASSLDGAGELFF. This chain links TRBV7-9 with TRBJ2-2; D perhaps matches TRBD2 (5 bases). This CDR3 has 13 amino acids. Germline assignment: CDR1 SEHNR and CDR2 FQNEAQ (reference sequence). The germline V and J ends were trimmed by 1 base and 6 bases, with 6 bases remaining between them.

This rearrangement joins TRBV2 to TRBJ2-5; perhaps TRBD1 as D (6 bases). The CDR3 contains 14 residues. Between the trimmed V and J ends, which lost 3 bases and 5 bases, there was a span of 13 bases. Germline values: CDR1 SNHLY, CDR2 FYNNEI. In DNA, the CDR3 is TGTGCCAGCAGTGAGGGGGCCGACGGGGAGACCCAGTACTTC. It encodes CASSEGADGETQYF.